The rows below give T cell receptor beta chains drawn from one sample of a study of OX40 agonist ivuxolimab in advanced cancers. The table came from immunoSEQ multiplex PCR; TCRdb's copy has only in-frame clones and leaves some out. Here the sample spans tens of thousands of clones, 91% being singletons. The sequencing here drew on CD4+ or CD8+ T cells sorted from blood, taken in a trial of the OX40 agonist ivuxolimab. Receptors were obtained from an adult with an advanced solid tumor such as melanoma, head and neck, liver or kidney cancer. The CDR3 runs from the conserved cysteine through the conserved F or W. D genes are given only for firm matches. Not every row has a clone size; where given, it reads once, few, many or a size class.

>TRBV4-1|TRBD1|TRBJ1-4|-
CASRIQGARYPKLFF
TGCGCCAGCAGGATACAGGGGGCGCGTTATCCAAAACTGTTTTTT
>TRBV28|TRBD1|TRBJ1-1|-
CASSFPYGQGTDTEAFF
TGTGCCAGCAGTTTCCCCTACGGACAGGGAACGGACACTGAAGCTTTCTTT
>TRBV7-6|-|TRBJ2-2|-
CASGFVTNTGELFF
TGTGCCAGCGGGTTCGTCACGAACACCGGGGAGCTGTTTTTT
>TRBV7-6|-|TRBJ1-1|-
CASSLGGGVAEAFF
TGTGCCAGCAGCTTAGGGGGTGGGGTAGCTGAAGCTTTCTTT
>TRBV29-1|TRBD1|TRBJ2-3|-
CSVEGTGDSNPF
TGCAGCGTTGAAGGGACAGGGGATAGCAACCCCTTT
>TRBV2|TRBD2|TRBJ2-3|-
CASSDWDYSTDTQYF
TGTGCCAGCAGTGACTGGGACTACAGCACAGATACGCAGTATTTT
>TRBV11-2|-|TRBJ2-2|-
CASSLSRGNTGELFF
TGTGCCAGCAGCTTAAGTAGGGGGAACACCGGGGAGCTGTTTTTT
>TRBV15|-|TRBJ2-1|-
CATSRERGTYNEQFF
TGTGCCACCAGCAGAGAACGGGGCACCTACAATGAGCAGTTCTTC
>TRBV5-1|TRBD1|TRBJ1-1|-
CASSPGGENTEAFF
TGCGCCAGCAGCCCAGGGGGGGAAAACACTGAAGCTTTCTTT
>TRBV5-4|-|TRBJ2-7|few
CASSFGRAYEQYF
TGTGCCAGCAGCTTCGGACGGGCCTACGAGCAGTACTTC
>TRBV27|TRBD2|TRBJ2-2|-
CASSLWTSHRSGELFF
TGTGCCAGCAGTCTATGGACTAGTCACCGGTCCGGGGAGCTGTTTTTT
>TRBV18|-|TRBJ2-7|-
CASSPVGPADHEQYF
TGTGCCAGCTCACCGGTCGGACCGGCGGACCACGAGCAGTACTTC
>TRBV9|-|TRBJ1-1|-
CASSVYGEGTEAFF
TGTGCCAGCAGCGTCTATGGGGAGGGCACTGAAGCTTTCTTT
>TRBV7-2|TRBD2|TRBJ2-7|-
CASSSRTSFYEQYF
TGTGCCAGCAGCTCCAGGACTAGTTTCTACGAGCAGTACTTC
>TRBV5-4|TRBD1|TRBJ1-2|-
CASSFQEGTAFFYGYTF
TGTGCCAGCAGCTTTCAAGAGGGGACAGCCTTCTTCTATGGCTACACCTTC
>TRBV7-9|TRBD1|TRBJ1-6|medium-sized
CASTILGQGNSPLHF
TGTGCCAGCACCATCCTGGGACAGGGGAATTCACCCCTCCACTTT
>TRBV4-3|-|TRBJ1-1|-
CASSQDITFMNTEAFF
TGCGCCAGCAGCCAAGATATTACGTTCATGAACACTGAAGCTTTCTTT
>TRBV11-2|TRBD2|TRBJ2-5|-
CASGAGGGGLETQYF
TGTGCCAGCGGCGCAGGCGGGGGGGGTTTGGAGACCCAGTACTTC
>TRBV18|-|TRBJ1-2|-
CASSPPHSSRGNYGYTF
TGTGCCAGCTCACCACCGCACAGCTCAAGGGGCAACTATGGCTACACCTTC
>TRBV4-3|-|TRBJ2-1|-
CASSPSGTDYNEQFF
TGCGCCAGCAGCCCCTCCGGGACGGACTACAATGAGCAGTTCTTC
>TRBV9|-|TRBJ2-2|-
CASSAPGTGELFF
TGTGCCAGCAGCGCCCCGGGCACCGGGGAGCTGTTTTTT
>TRBV19|-|TRBJ2-1|-
CASSEKFYNEQFF
TGTGCCAGTAGTGAAAAGTTTTACAATGAGCAGTTCTTC
>TRBV19|-|TRBJ2-2|-
CASSIASTGELFF
TGTGCCAGTAGTATCGCAAGCACCGGGGAGCTGTTTTTT
>TRBV9|TRBD1|TRBJ2-3|-
CASSWTGTGTDTQYF
TGTGCCAGCAGCTGGACCGGGACAGGCACAGATACGCAGTATTTT
>TRBV10-2|-|TRBJ2-2|-
CASTGTEPNTGELFF
TGCGCCAGCACCGGGACGGAGCCAAACACCGGGGAGCTGTTTTTT